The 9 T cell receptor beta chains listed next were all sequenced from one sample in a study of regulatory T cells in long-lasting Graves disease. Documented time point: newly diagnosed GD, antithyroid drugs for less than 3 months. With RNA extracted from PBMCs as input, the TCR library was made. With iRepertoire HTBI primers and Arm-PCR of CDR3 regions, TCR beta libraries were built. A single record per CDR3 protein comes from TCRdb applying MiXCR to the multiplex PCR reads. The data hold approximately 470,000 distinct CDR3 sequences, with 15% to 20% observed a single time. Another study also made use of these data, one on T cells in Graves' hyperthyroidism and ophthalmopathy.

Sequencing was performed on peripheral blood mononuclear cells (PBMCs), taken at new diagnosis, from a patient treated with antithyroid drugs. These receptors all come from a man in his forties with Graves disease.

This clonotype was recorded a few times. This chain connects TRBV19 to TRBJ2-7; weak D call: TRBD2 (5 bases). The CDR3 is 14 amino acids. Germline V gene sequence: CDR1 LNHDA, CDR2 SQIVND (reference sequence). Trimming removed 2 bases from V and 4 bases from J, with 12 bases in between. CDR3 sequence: CASSIRGLGYEQYF. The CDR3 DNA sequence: TGTGCCAGTAGTATAAGAGGGCTGGGGTACGAGCAGTACTTC.

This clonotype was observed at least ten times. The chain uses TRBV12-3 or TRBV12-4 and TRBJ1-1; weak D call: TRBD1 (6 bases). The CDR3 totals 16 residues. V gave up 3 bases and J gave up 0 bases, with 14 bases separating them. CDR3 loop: CASSLEFGGVNTEAFF. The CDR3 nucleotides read TGTGCCAGCAGTTTGGAGTTTGGGGGCGTGAACACTGAAGCTTTCTTT.

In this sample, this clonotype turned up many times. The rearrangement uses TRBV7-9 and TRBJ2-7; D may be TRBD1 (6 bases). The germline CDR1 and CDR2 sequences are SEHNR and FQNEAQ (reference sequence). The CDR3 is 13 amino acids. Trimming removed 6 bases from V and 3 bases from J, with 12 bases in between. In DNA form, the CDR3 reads TGTGCCAGCAGTTCTACAGGGAACTACGAGCAGTACTTC. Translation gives CASSSTGNYEQYF.

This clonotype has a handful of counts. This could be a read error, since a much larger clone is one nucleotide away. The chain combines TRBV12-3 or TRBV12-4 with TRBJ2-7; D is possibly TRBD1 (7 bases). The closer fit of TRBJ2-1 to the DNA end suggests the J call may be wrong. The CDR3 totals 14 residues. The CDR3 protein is CASSSGSGGYEQFF. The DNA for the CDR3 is TGTGCCAGCAGTTCAGGTTCAGGGGGGTACGAGCAGTTCTTC.

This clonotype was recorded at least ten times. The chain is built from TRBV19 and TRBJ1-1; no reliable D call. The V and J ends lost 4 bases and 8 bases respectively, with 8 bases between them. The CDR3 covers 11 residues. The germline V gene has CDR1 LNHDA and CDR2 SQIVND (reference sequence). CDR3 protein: CASSNRAEAFF. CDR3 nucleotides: TGTGCCAGTAGTAACCGGGCAGAAGCTTTCTTT.

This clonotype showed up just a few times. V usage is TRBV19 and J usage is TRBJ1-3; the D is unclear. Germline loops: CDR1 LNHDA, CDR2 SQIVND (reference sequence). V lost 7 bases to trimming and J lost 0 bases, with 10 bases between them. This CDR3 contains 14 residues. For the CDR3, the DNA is TGTGCCAGTACCCACGGCAACTCTGGAAACACCATATATTTT. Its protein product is CASTHGNSGNTIYF. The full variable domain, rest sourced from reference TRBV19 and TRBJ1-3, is DGGITQSPKYLFRKEGQNVTLSCEQNLNHDAMYWYRQDPGQGLRLIYYSQIVNDFQKGDIAEGYSVSREKKESFPLTVTSAQKNPTAFYLCASTHGNSGNTIYFGEGSWLTVV.

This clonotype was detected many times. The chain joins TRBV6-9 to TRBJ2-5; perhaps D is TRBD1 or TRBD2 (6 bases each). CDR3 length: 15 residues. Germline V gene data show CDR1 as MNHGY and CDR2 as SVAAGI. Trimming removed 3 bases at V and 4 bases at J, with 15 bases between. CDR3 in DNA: TGTGCCAGCAGTTACTCTGGGGGGCGCGGAGAGACCCAGTACTTC. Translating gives CASSYSGGRGETQYF.

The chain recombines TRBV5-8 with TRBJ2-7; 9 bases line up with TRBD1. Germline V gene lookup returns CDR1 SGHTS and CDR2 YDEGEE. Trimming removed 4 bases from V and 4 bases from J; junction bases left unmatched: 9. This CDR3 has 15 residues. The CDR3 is CASSLAGTGKYEQYF. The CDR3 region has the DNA TGTGCCAGCAGCCTAGCCGGGACAGGGAAATACGAGCAGTACTTC.

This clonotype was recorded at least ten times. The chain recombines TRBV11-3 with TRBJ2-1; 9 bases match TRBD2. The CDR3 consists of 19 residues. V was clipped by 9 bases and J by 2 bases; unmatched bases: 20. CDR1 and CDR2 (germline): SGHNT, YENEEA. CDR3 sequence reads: CASEGGASGKILTYNEQFF. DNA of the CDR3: TGTGCCAGTGAAGGTGGGGCTAGCGGGAAGATTTTAACCTACAATGAGCAGTTCTTC. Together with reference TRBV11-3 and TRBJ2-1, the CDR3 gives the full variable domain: EAGVVQSPRYKIIEKKQPVAFWCNPISGHNTLYWYLQNLGQGPELLIRYENEEAVDDSQLPKDRFSAERLKGVDSTLKIQPAELGDSAVYLCASEGGASGKILTYNEQFFGPGTRLTVL.